Below are 20 T cell receptor beta chains sequenced from a single sample in a study of shared clonotypes between healthy human individuals. Some clones are missing from TCRdb's copy, which holds only in-frame ones; the method was immunoSEQ multiplex PCR. The table shows about 600,000 clones, with around 78% occurring only once. Sequencing input: PBMCs. These receptors were collected from a woman aged 35 to 49 in good health. Some clones in this sample may be carry-over from other donors' samples.

The chain combines TRBV2 with TRBJ2-2; TRBD2 might be the D (5 bases). There are 14 residues in the CDR3. Germline V lookup: CDR1 SNHLY, CDR2 FYNNEI. V lost 7 bases and J 6 bases, leaving 15 bases between the germline ends. Here the CDR3 reads CASNRAGVPGELFF. The CDR3 coding sequence is TGTGCCAGCAACCGGGCCGGGGTCCCCGGGGAGCTGTTTTTT.

The chain employs TRBV6-6 and TRBJ2-1, with D perhaps given as TRBD1 or TRBD2 (5 bases each). Germline CDR1 reads MNHNY; CDR2 reads SVGAGI (reference sequence). CDR3 length: 14 amino acids. Trimming cost V 4 bases and J 2 bases, with 9 bases left between them. CDR3 loop: CASSFGDAYNEQFF. In nucleotides, the CDR3 is TGTGCCAGCAGTTTCGGGGACGCCTACAATGAGCAGTTCTTC.

This sequence joins TRBV14 and TRBJ2-1; 7 bases agree with TRBD2. The CDR3 runs to 13 residues. Germline V gene data show CDR1 as SGHDN and CDR2 as FVKESK. V lost 2 bases to trimming and J lost 10 bases; unmatched junction nucleotides: 5. The CDR3 DNA reads TGTGCCAGCAGCCAAATCGGACTAGGGGAGCAGTTCTTC. It encodes CASSQIGLGEQFF. Full variable domain (rest looked up from reference TRBV14 and TRBJ2-1): EAGVTQFPSHSVIEKGQTVTLRCDPISGHDNLYWYRRVMGKEIKFLLHFVKESKQDESGMPNNRFLAERTGGTYSTLKVQPAELEDSGVYFCASSQIGLGEQFFGPGTRLTVL.

This clone was seen many times. The chain has TRBV5-6 and TRBJ2-1; D is tentatively TRBD1 or TRBD2 (5 bases each). Trimming shortened V by 2 bases and J by 0 bases, and 9 bases separated the two germline ends. This CDR3 has 15 residues. In germline, CDR1 is SGHDT, CDR2 YYEEEE. CDR3 amino acids: CASSFWGSSYNEQFF. CDR3 DNA sequence: TGTGCCAGCAGCTTTTGGGGGAGCTCCTACAATGAGCAGTTCTTC.

The chain carries TRBV7-9 and TRBJ2-7; no reliable D call. The CDR3 length is 14 residues. V was pared by 5 bases and J by 2 bases, with 13 bases between. Looked up from germline, CDR1 is SEHNR and CDR2 is FQNEAQ (reference sequence). The CDR3 DNA follows: TGTGCCAGCAGCCCCCCGGCTGGGGCCTACGAGCAGTACTTC. Amino acid sequence: CASSPPAGAYEQYF.

The rearrangement joins TRBV19 to TRBJ2-7; TRBD1 matches at 10 bases. The CDR3 extends over 15 amino acids. V lost 5 bases and J lost 4; bases outside the gene matches: 8. Germline-derived CDR1 and CDR2 are LNHDA and SQIVND (reference sequence). In nucleotides, the CDR3 is TGTGCCAGTAGTCAAAACGACAGGGGGCTTTACGAGCAGTACTTC. Translating it yields CASSQNDRGLYEQYF.

The genes are TRBV10-2 and TRBJ2-7; 8 nucleotides align to TRBD2. CDR1 and CDR2 from the germline V gene are WSHSY and SAAADI. The V and J ends lost 7 bases and 5 bases, in that order; junction bases with no gene match: 10. The CDR3 consists of 14 residues. This chain's CDR3 is CASNRRTSSDEQYF. The CDR3 DNA reads TGCGCCAGCAATCGCCGGACTAGCTCGGACGAGCAGTACTTC.

About this clone: The sample holds other DNA sequences that translate to the same CDR3. CDR3 sequence: CASSFSRNTEAFF. Here the CDR3 DNA reads TGTGCCAGCAGTTTCTCCAGGAACACTGAAGCTTTCTTT. The V and J genes are TRBV27 and TRBJ1-1; no firm D call. Germline V lookup: CDR1 MNHEY, CDR2 SMNVEV (reference sequence). V shed 3 bases and J shed 1 base, with 6 bases lying between them. This CDR3 is built from 13 residues.

This chain connects TRBV6-6 to TRBJ2-4, with 12 bases that match TRBD2. CDR3 size: 14 residues. Losses at the gene ends were 4 bases for V and 10 bases for J; bases not matched to a gene: 5. Germline CDR1 MNHNY, CDR2 SVGAGI (reference sequence). As DNA, the CDR3 is TGTGCCAGCAGTTCCTCTAGCGGGAGGGGAATTCAGTACTTC. Amino acid sequence: CASSSSSGRGIQYF.

This clone occurred a few times. The rearrangement links TRBV7-9 to TRBJ2-2; D is perhaps TRBD2 (5 bases). V was shortened by 5 bases and J by 11 bases, with 15 bases between the two germline ends. Per germline, CDR1 SEHNR and CDR2 FQNEAQ (reference sequence). The CDR3 has 13 amino acids. The CDR3 DNA reads TGTGCCAGCAGCCACGGGGATCTTCCTGAGCTGTTTTTT. As protein: CASSHGDLPELFF.

Only a few counts were recorded for this clone. The chain carries TRBV28 and TRBJ1-5; 8 bases are a match to TRBD1. Germline-derived CDR1 and CDR2 are MDHEN and SYDVKM. The junction had 9 bases not matched to a gene; V was cut back by 8 bases and J by 6 bases. CDR3 size: 14 residues. The DNA for the CDR3 is TGTGCCAGCTTCAAACAGGGGGGAGGTCAGCCCCAGCATTTT. It codes for CASFKQGGGQPQHF.

The chain couples TRBV5-1 to TRBJ2-1, with TRBD1 identical over 7 bases. CDR3 length: 13 amino acids. Germline assignment: CDR1 SGHRS and CDR2 YFSETQ. The trim removed 0 bases at V and 7 bases at J, leaving 1 base unmatched. CDR3 loop: CASSLGDSNEQFF. The CDR3 DNA sequence: TGCGCCAGCAGCTTGGGGGACAGTAATGAGCAGTTCTTC. Filled out from reference TRBV5-1 and TRBJ2-1, the complete variable domain reads KAGVTQTPRYLIKTRGQQVTLSCSPISGHRSVSWYQQTPGQGLQFLFEYFSETQRNKGNFPGRFSGRQFSNSRSEMNVSTLELGDSALYLCASSLGDSNEQFFGPGTRLTVL.

Here the CDR3 DNA reads TGTGCCAGCAGGGACAGGACCCCTTATGTCGAAGCTTTCTTT. The encoded protein is CASRDRTPYVEAFF. This chain joins TRBV28 and TRBJ1-1, with TRBD1 matching over 7 bases. CDR1 and CDR2 from the germline V gene are MDHEN and SYDVKM. V shed 6 bases, J shed 8 bases, and the junction held 12 bases outside the gene matches. CDR3 size: 14 residues. Complete variable domain (other parts from reference TRBV28 and TRBJ1-1): DVKVTQSSRYLVKRTGEKVFLECVQDMDHENMFWYRQDPGLGLRLIYFSYDVKMKEKGDIPEGYSVSREKKERFSLILESASTNQTSMYLCASRDRTPYVEAFFGQGTRLTVV.

V gene TRBV27 combines with J gene TRBJ2-2; D is perhaps TRBD1 (5 bases). CDR1 MNHEY and CDR2 SMNVEV come from the germline V gene (reference sequence). The V end was cut by 9 bases, the J end by 6 bases, with 17 bases between. The CDR3 is made up of 14 amino acids. The CDR3 sequence: CASQLTVNAGELFF. CDR3 sequence (DNA): TGTGCCAGTCAGTTGACAGTCAACGCCGGGGAGCTGTTTTTT.

This clone was seen a handful of times. This sequence joins TRBV6-6 and TRBJ1-2, with a weak D call TRBD1 (5 bases). Germline V gives CDR1 MNHNY, CDR2 SVGAGI (reference sequence). V was pared by 5 bases and J by 8 bases, with 9 bases between. CDR3 size: 11 residues. The CDR3 DNA follows: TGTGCCAGCAGTGAGGGGTCCGGCTACACCTTC. Its translation: CASSEGSGYTF.

In this sample, this clone turned up a few times. A much larger clone differs by one base, so this may be a read error. This chain joins TRBV7-9 and TRBJ2-2, with D hard to call. V dropped 5 bases and J dropped 3 bases, with 10 bases sitting between them. CDR3 length: 14 amino acids. Germline loops: CDR1 SEHNR, CDR2 FQNEAQ (reference sequence). CDR3 nucleotides: TGTGCCAGCAGCCATAGGGCGTACACCGGGGAGCTGTTTTTT. Its protein is CASSHRAYTGELFF. The complete variable domain, with remaining parts taken from reference TRBV7-9 and TRBJ2-2, reads DTGVSQNPRHKITKRGQNVTFRCDPISEHNRLYWYRQTLGQGPEFLTYFQNEAQLEKSRLLSDRFSAERPKGSFSTLEIQRTEQGDSAMYLCASSHRAYTGELFFGEGSRLTVL.

About this clone: An end of the junction differs from the germline gene, which may be a read error. The chain joins TRBV29-1 to TRBJ2-3, with D unresolved. Germline lookup yields CDR1 SQVTM and CDR2 ANQGSEA. The CDR3 length is 12 residues. The DNA of the CDR3 is TGCAACGTTGGGCGGCCCGGAGATACGCAGTATTTT. Translation: CNVGRPGDTQYF.

This chain connects TRBV28 to TRBJ2-7, with 9 bases lining up with TRBD1. Germline lookup yields CDR1 MDHEN and CDR2 SYDVKM. The ends lost 5 bases at V and 0 bases at J; junction bases unmatched: 5. The CDR3 sequence is 15 residues long. Here the CDR3 DNA reads TGTGCCAGCAGTCTGACAGGGGGGGGCTCCTACGAGCAGTACTTC. Translating gives CASSLTGGGSYEQYF.

This chain uses TRBV18 with TRBJ2-7; 12 nucleotides line up with TRBD2. Trimming took 3 bases from V and 3 from J; bases not matched to a gene: 6. This CDR3 has 16 residues. Germline V gene lookup returns CDR1 KGHSH and CDR2 LQKENI. Here the CDR3 DNA reads TGTGCCAGCTCACCTATACTAGCGGGAGGAGACTACGAGCAGTACTTC. Its protein is CASSPILAGGDYEQYF.

The chain couples TRBV25-1 to TRBJ1-1; 7 bases match TRBD1. The CDR3 is 15 amino acids. Germline CDR1 reads MGHDK; CDR2 reads SYGVNS. The V gene end was trimmed by 7 bases and the J gene end by 1 base; junction bases not matched to a gene: 9. The CDR3 spells CASKKQGQKNTEAFF. The CDR3 DNA is TGTGCCAGCAAAAAACAGGGACAGAAGAACACTGAAGCTTTCTTT. The full variable domain, in which reference TRBV25-1 and TRBJ1-1 provide the parts outside the CDR3, is EADIYQTPRYLVIGTGKKITLECSQTMGHDKMYWYQQDPGMELHLIHYSYGVNSTEKGDLSSESTVSRIRTEHFPLTLESARPSHTSQYLCASKKQGQKNTEAFFGQGTRLTVV.